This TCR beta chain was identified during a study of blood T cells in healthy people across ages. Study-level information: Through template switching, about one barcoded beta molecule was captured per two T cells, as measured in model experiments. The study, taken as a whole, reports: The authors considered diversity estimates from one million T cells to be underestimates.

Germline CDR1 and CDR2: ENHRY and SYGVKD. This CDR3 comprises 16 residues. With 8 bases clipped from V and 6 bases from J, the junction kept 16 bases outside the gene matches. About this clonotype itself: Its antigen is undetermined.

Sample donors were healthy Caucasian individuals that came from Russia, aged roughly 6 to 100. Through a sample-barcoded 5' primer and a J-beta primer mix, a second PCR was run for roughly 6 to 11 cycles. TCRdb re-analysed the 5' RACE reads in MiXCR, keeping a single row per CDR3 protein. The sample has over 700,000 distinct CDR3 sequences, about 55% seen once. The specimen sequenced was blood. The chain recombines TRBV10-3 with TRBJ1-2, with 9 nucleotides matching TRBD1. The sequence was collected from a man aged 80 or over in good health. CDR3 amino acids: CAIYIPGQGSDHGYTF. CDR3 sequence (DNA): TGTGCCATCTATATACCGGGACAGGGTTCCGATCATGGCTACACCTTC.